The clone carrying this T cell receptor (beta chain) was seen just once. The sample contains more than one DNA sequence encoding this CDR3. Trimming removed 2 bases from V and 1 base from J, with 6 bases in between. Germline lookup yields CDR1 GTSNPN and CDR2 SVGIG (reference sequence). The CDR3 contains 12 residues. Sequencing used immunoSEQ multiplex PCR; TCRdb keeps in-frame clones, though not all of them. The sample includes around 2.1 million clones, almost 96% of them seen just once. Donors had no recently reported acute infections or vaccinations and were HIV-negative. The sample originates from a study of shared clonotypes between healthy human individuals. Overall study context: Per donor, CD8 memory used one plate, CD8 naive used two, CD4 memory used three and CD4 naive used three.

Sequenced sample: naive CD4+ T cells sorted from blood. Documented subset: CD45RA+ positively selected. This receptor was taken from a young man in good health. The chain couples TRBV30 to TRBJ2-7; D unresolved. CDR3 amino acids: CAWSPGSYEQYF. The CDR3 DNA reads as TGTGCCTGGAGTCCAGGTTCCTACGAGCAGTACTTC.